The 5 T cell receptor beta chains below come from one sample, sequenced in a study of cytomegalovirus exposure and HLA in healthy donors. PCR used 60 Vbeta primers and 13 Jbeta primers. Profiling relied on immunoSEQ multiplex PCR, and the TCRdb table lists in-frame clones only, not all of them. This table has tens of thousands of clones, 75% to 85% appearing once. The material sequenced was PBMCs. These receptors were taken from a human donor in good health.

This clone has a single count. The genes are TRBV6-6 and TRBJ1-3; tentative D call: TRBD1 (6 bases). This CDR3 region has 16 residues. Germline lookup yields CDR1 MNHNY and CDR2 SVGAGI (reference sequence). V lost 7 bases and J 0 bases, leaving 16 bases between the germline ends. The CDR3 region has the DNA TGTGCCAGCACCCAATTCAGGGGTAGCTCTGGAAACACCATATATTTT. Translating it yields CASTQFRGSSGNTIYF.

This rearrangement joins TRBV5-1 to TRBJ1-3; D ambiguous. The CDR3 is 14 residues long. V lost 2 bases to trimming and J lost 2 bases, with 8 bases between them. Germline V gives CDR1 SGHRS, CDR2 YFSETQ. The CDR3 bases are TGCGCCAGCAGCTTAACAGTTACTGGAAACACCATATATTTT. It translates to CASSLTVTGNTIYF.

V usage is TRBV25-1 and J usage is TRBJ1-5, with D unresolved. Germline-derived CDR1 and CDR2 are MGHDK and SYGVNS. V lost 5 bases and J 5 bases, leaving 10 bases between the germline ends. CDR3 size: 13 residues. CDR3 sequence: CASSPNTDQPQHF. As DNA, the CDR3 is TGTGCCAGCAGTCCAAATACTGATCAGCCCCAGCATTTT.

This chain uses TRBV11-3 with TRBJ2-7; no definite D call. Trimming pared 5 bases from V and 6 bases from J, leaving 14 bases between. Looked up from germline, CDR1 is SGHNT and CDR2 is YENEEA. The CDR3 has 13 residues. CDR3 protein: CASSITSGFEQYF. DNA of the CDR3: TGTGCCAGCAGCATTACGTCAGGATTCGAGCAGTACTTC. Drawing the rest from reference TRBV11-3 and TRBJ2-7, the complete variable domain is EAGVVQSPRYKIIEKKQPVAFWCNPISGHNTLYWYLQNLGQGPELLIRYENEEAVDDSQLPKDRFSAERLKGVDSTLKIQPAELGDSAVYLCASSITSGFEQYFGPGTRLTVT.

The V and J genes are TRBV28 and TRBJ2-6; 8 nucleotides match TRBD2. The CDR3 runs to 16 residues. The germline gives CDR1 MDHEN, CDR2 SYDVKM. V was clipped by 6 bases and J by 1 base; unmatched bases: 5. The CDR3, as DNA: TGTGCCAGCAGACTAACTAGCGGATCTGGGGCCAACGTCCTGACTTTC. This encodes CASRLTSGSGANVLTF.